This is a list of T cell receptor beta chains from one sample in a study of T cell repertoires in cytomegalovirus infection. Their specific antigens are unknown. A single record per CDR3 protein comes from TCRdb applying MiXCR to the reads. The data contain nearly 700,000 distinct CDR3 sequences, around 32% of them seen just once; the ten biggest clones take up about 18%. The sequencing used cultured PBMCs, collected from culture after CMV antigen stimulation. Every receptor here comes from a human donor in good health (CMV status not recorded). Some clones in this sample may be carry-over from other donors' samples. The CDR3 runs from the conserved cysteine through the conserved F or W. Fields, in order: J gene, clone size, D gene, V gene, CDR3 protein, CDR3 DNA. The D gene is left open where the match is weak. Clone size, where shown, is once, few, many, or a class for clones that have expanded.

TRBJ2-1,-,-,TRBV7-6,CATQSAQWGLEGFF,TGTGCCACCCAAAGCGCACAATGGGGGTTGGAGGGGTTCTTC
TRBJ2-3,few,TRBD1,TRBV6-5,CASLGWTGVADTQYF,TGTGCCAGCCTCGGGTGGACAGGGGTCGCAGATACGCAGTATTTT
TRBJ2-6,few,TRBD2,TRBV7-2,CASSTGLAGGPLRTSGANVLTF,TGTGCCAGCAGCACGGGACTAGCGGGAGGGCCGTTACGTACTTCTGGGGCCAACGTCCTGACTTTC
TRBJ2-7,-,TRBD1,TRBV28,CASITTGTARYEQYF,TGTGCCAGCATCACCACCGGGACAGCCCGCTACGAGCAGTACTTC
TRBJ1-2,few,-,TRBV7-9,CASSLLSGVGGYTF,TGTGCCAGCAGCTTGTTATCAGGGGTCGGTGGCTACACCTTC
TRBJ2-2,once,-,TRBV20-1,CSARDHRGPGELFF,TGCAGTGCTAGAGATCATCGGGGACCCGGGGAGCTGTTTTTT
TRBJ1-2,few,TRBD1,TRBV19,CASQHRGRDGYTF,TGTGCCAGTCAGCACAGGGGGCGGGATGGCTACACCTTC
TRBJ2-1,-,TRBD2,TRBV27,CASSRYSGMYNEQFF,TGTGCCAGCAGTCGGTATAGCGGGATGTACAATGAGCAGTTCTTC
TRBJ1-2,-,TRBD1,TRBV7-2,CASSSDRAGGGYTF,TGTGCCAGCAGCTCCGACAGGGCTGGGGGCGGCTACACCTTC
TRBJ1-2,few,-,TRBV25-1,CASSQGFYGYTF,TGTGCCAGCAGCCAGGGGTTCTATGGCTACACCTTC
TRBJ1-2,-,-,TRBV4-1,CASSQVPMGQGPNYGYTF,TGCGCCAGCAGCCAAGTCCCTATGGGGCAGGGGCCTAACTATGGCTACACCTTC
TRBJ2-1,-,TRBD2,TRBV19,CASSIDPPSSGTYNEQFF,TGTGCCAGTAGTATAGATCCCCCCTCTAGCGGGACCTACAATGAGCAGTTCTTC
TRBJ2-1,few,-,TRBV11-2,CASSFSWVYNEQFF,TGTGCCAGCAGCTTTAGTTGGGTCTACAATGAGCAGTTCTTC
TRBJ1-4,-,-,TRBV12-3/TRBV12-4,CASTSGLLNEKLFF,TGTGCCAGCACCTCCGGTCTTCTCAATGAAAAACTGTTTTTT
TRBJ2-4,-,-,TRBV2,CASTLAKNIQYF,TGTGCCAGCACACTAGCCAAAAACATTCAGTACTTC
TRBJ1-6,many,-,TRBV7-9,CASSLNPEGSPLHF,TGTGCCAGCAGCTTAAATCCTGAGGGTTCACCCCTCCACTTT
TRBJ2-3,few,-,TRBV12-3/TRBV12-4,CASSRFSDTQYF,TGTGCCAGCAGCCGCTTCTCAGATACGCAGTATTTT
TRBJ1-1,few,TRBD1,TRBV5-4,CASMGGTGVRMNTEAFF,TGTGCCAGCATGGGAGGGACAGGGGTCAGAATGAACACTGAAGCTTTCTTT
TRBJ2-1,-,-,TRBV6-5,CASTLGASYNEQFF,TGTGCCAGCACCCTGGGGGCTTCCTACAATGAGCAGTTCTTC
TRBJ2-1,-,TRBD2,TRBV6-2/TRBV6-3,CASSYPTSGRYSYNEQFF,TGTGCCAGCAGTTACCCCACTAGCGGGAGGTACTCCTACAATGAGCAGTTCTTC
TRBJ1-6,once,-,TRBV20-1,CSAETASPTFNSPLHF,TGCAGTGCCGAAACCGCGAGTCCTACCTTTAATTCACCCCTCCACTTT
TRBJ2-2,-,-,TRBV4-3,CASSGASGELFF,TGCGCCAGTTCCGGGGCATCCGGGGAGCTGTTTTTT
TRBJ2-5,few,-,TRBV6-6,CASSSLPGREGETQYF,TGTGCCAGCAGTTCGCTTCCGGGCCGAGAGGGTGAGACCCAGTACTTC
TRBJ2-7,few,-,TRBV7-8,CASSLAHGPYEQYF,TGTGCCAGCAGCTTAGCCCACGGGCCCTACGAGCAGTACTTC
TRBJ2-7,-,-,TRBV7-8,CASSFTEMGEQYF,TGTGCCAGCAGCTTTACAGAAATGGGCGAGCAGTACTTC
TRBJ2-1,few,TRBD1,TRBV19,CASSVTGTGTYGQFF,TGTGCCAGTAGTGTGACCGGGACAGGGACGTATGGGCAGTTCTTC
TRBJ2-2,few,TRBD2,TRBV6-2/TRBV6-3,CASRTPGLASGELFF,TGTGCCAGCAGGACACCGGGACTAGCCTCCGGGGAGCTGTTTTTT
TRBJ1-2,-,-,TRBV6-6,CASSYATENYGYTF,TGTGCCAGCAGTTACGCGACAGAGAACTATGGCTACACCTTC
TRBJ2-7,-,-,TRBV28,CASSLTIGEGRGYEQYF,TGTGCCAGCAGTTTGACAATAGGAGAGGGCAGGGGTTACGAGCAGTACTTC
TRBJ2-1,-,-,TRBV7-2,CASSLARVSYNEQFF,TGTGCCAGCAGCTTAGCAAGAGTGTCCTACAATGAGCAGTTCTTC
TRBJ2-1,-,-,TRBV28,CASSLGATTFFSYNEQFF,TGTGCCAGCAGTTTGGGGGCCACTACTTTCTTTAGCTACAATGAGCAGTTCTTC
TRBJ2-7,many,-,TRBV7-2,CASSPYTGLDEQYF,TGTGCCAGCAGCCCCTACACGGGGTTAGACGAGCAGTACTTC
TRBJ2-7,-,-,TRBV5-1,CASSPPGLHYEQYF,TGCGCCAGCAGTCCCCCGGGACTTCATTACGAGCAGTACTTC
TRBJ2-3,-,TRBD1,TRBV5-1,CASSPGDRPYGTDTQYF,TGCGCCAGCAGCCCCGGGGACAGGCCTTACGGCACAGATACGCAGTATTTT
TRBJ1-6,-,-,TRBV5-1,CASSLGGREDNSPLHF,TGCGCCAGCAGCTTGGGTGGCAGGGAGGATAATTCACCCCTCCACTTT
TRBJ2-3,few,-,TRBV19,CASSIRSGLAVTDTQYF,TGTGCCAGTAGTATAAGGTCTGGGCTAGCAGTCACAGATACGCAGTATTTT
TRBJ2-1,-,-,TRBV11-2,CASSPIEGLVEQFF,TGTGCCAGCAGCCCCATTGAGGGGCTAGTTGAGCAGTTCTTC
TRBJ1-4,-,TRBD1,TRBV6-6,CASSDRGTDLLFF,TGTGCCAGCAGTGATCGAGGGACAGATCTACTGTTTTTT
TRBJ2-1,few,-,TRBV7-9,CASSPPRNEQFF,TGTGCCAGCAGCCCGCCTCGGAATGAGCAGTTCTTC
TRBJ2-1,few,-,TRBV4-3,CASSQDSSPFGDEQFF,TGCGCCAGCAGCCAAGATAGCAGTCCGTTCGGGGATGAGCAGTTCTTC
TRBJ2-2,-,-,TRBV19,CASSMPKQAWNTGELFF,TGTGCCAGTAGTATGCCCAAACAGGCCTGGAACACCGGGGAGCTGTTTTTT
TRBJ1-4,-,-,TRBV11-2,CASSLDLRREKLFF,TGTGCCAGCAGCTTAGACCTACGGCGTGAAAAACTGTTTTTT
TRBJ1-2,-,-,TRBV5-5,CASSTTPRFDYGYTF,TGTGCCAGCAGCACCACACCCAGGTTCGACTATGGCTACACCTTC
TRBJ2-1,medium-sized,-,TRBV2,CASILDPAYNEQFF,TGTGCCAGCATTCTTGACCCAGCTTACAATGAGCAGTTCTTC
TRBJ1-1,-,-,TRBV6-1,CASSSFAVHGRNTEAFF,TGTGCCAGCAGCTCCTTTGCAGTTCATGGTCGGAACACTGAAGCTTTCTTT